Listed below are T cell receptor beta chains from one sample, sequenced in a study of cytomegalovirus exposure and HLA in healthy donors. Clones were read by immunoSEQ multiplex PCR, and TCRdb kept only the in-frame ones, dropping some. The repertoire has over 55,000 clones, about 82% of them found once; the top ten carry more than 4%. The sequenced sample consisted of PBMCs. All receptors come from a woman in her twenties or thirties in good health and CMV-seronegative. Each CDR3 is given with its conserved first and last residue. The D gene is left open where the match is weak. Clone size is stated in some rows and not others, as once, few, many or a class when expanded.

D gene	clone size	V gene	J gene	CDR3 protein	CDR3 DNA
.	.	TRBV23-1	TRBJ2-7	CASVTGIQIEQYF	TGCGCCAGCGTGACAGGAATCCAGATCGAGCAGTACTTC
.	once	TRBV7-8	TRBJ2-6	CASSSKGLDLSGANVLTF	TGTGCCAGCAGCTCTAAGGGGCTAGACCTCTCTGGGGCCAACGTCCTGACTTTC
TRBD2	.	TRBV4-3	TRBJ2-5	CASSAGDGRGETQYF	TGCGCCAGCAGCGCCGGCGACGGGAGGGGTGAGACCCAGTACTTC
.	once	TRBV7-9	TRBJ2-7	CASSLRITDEQYF	TGTGCCAGCAGCTTGCGTATAACCGACGAGCAGTACTTC
.	.	TRBV29-1	TRBJ1-2	CSVARQSYGYTF	TGCAGCGTTGCTCGACAGAGCTATGGCTACACCTTC
.	.	TRBV2	TRBJ2-7	CASTYLYEQYF	TGTGCCAGCACCTACCTGTACGAGCAGTACTTC
TRBD1	.	TRBV2	TRBJ1-2	CARGQGGYGYTF	TGTGCCAGGGGACAGGGCGGGTATGGCTACACCTTC
TRBD2	.	TRBV10-1	TRBJ2-5	CASSLREVKETQYF	TGCGCCAGCAGTCTCCGGGAGGTGAAAGAGACCCAGTACTTC
TRBD1	once	TRBV19	TRBJ1-2	CASSTGQNYGYTF	TGTGCCAGTAGTACGGGACAGAACTATGGCTACACCTTC
TRBD1	.	TRBV2	TRBJ1-5	CASSSRPGQGAYSNQPQHF	TGTGCCAGCAGCTCAAGACCGGGACAGGGGGCGTATAGCAATCAGCCCCAGCATTTT
TRBD2	once	TRBV23-1	TRBJ2-7	CASSRESSGRGDEQYF	TGCGCCAGCAGTCGCGAATCTAGCGGGAGAGGAGACGAGCAGTACTTC
.	few	TRBV2	TRBJ2-6	CASSAIQGRSSGANVLTF	TGTGCCAGCAGTGCTATACAGGGAAGGAGCTCTGGGGCCAACGTCCTGACTTTC
TRBD1	.	TRBV30	TRBJ2-1	CAWSATGTGVYNEQFF	TGTGCCTGGAGTGCGACCGGGACAGGGGTCTACAATGAGCAGTTCTTC
.	.	TRBV25-1	TRBJ1-2	CASSDEQGLWYGYTF	TGTGCCAGCAGTGACGAGCAGGGTTTATGGTATGGCTACACCTTC
TRBD1	.	TRBV6-5	TRBJ1-2	CASSYRATGGVDGYTF	TGTGCCAGCAGTTACCGCGCGACAGGGGGAGTCGATGGCTACACCTTC
.	.	TRBV29-1	TRBJ2-5	CSAQWRVGETQYF	TGCAGCGCCCAATGGAGGGTGGGGGAGACCCAGTACTTC
.	once	TRBV4-2	TRBJ1-1	CASSQEEGREAFF	TGTGCCAGCAGCCAAGAGGAGGGACGAGAAGCTTTCTTT
.	.	TRBV27	TRBJ1-1	CASSTAVFGTEAFF	TGTGCCAGCAGCACTGCGGTTTTCGGCACTGAAGCTTTCTTT
TRBD1	.	TRBV6-5	TRBJ1-5	CASRTGVGDQPQHF	TGTGCCAGCAGAACAGGGGTCGGCGATCAGCCCCAGCATTTT
.	.	TRBV30	TRBJ1-1	CAWTRVEDTEAFF	TGTGCCTGGACCCGGGTAGAGGACACTGAAGCTTTCTTT
.	.	TRBV11-2	TRBJ2-3	CASSLVVEKDTQYF	TGTGCCAGCAGCTTAGTAGTAGAAAAAGATACGCAGTATTTT
.	.	TRBV6-5	TRBJ2-2	CASGGTGELFF	TGTGCCTCGGGTGGAACCGGGGAGCTGTTTTTT
TRBD1	.	TRBV5-1	TRBJ2-7	CASSFGPGQGAYEQYF	TGCGCCAGCAGCTTTGGCCCGGGACAGGGGGCCTACGAGCAGTACTTC
.	few	TRBV7-3	TRBJ1-5	CASKLRDSNQPQHF	TGTGCCAGCAAGCTCAGGGATAGCAATCAGCCCCAGCATTTT
.	.	TRBV15	TRBJ2-1	CATSRDPRNEQFF	TGTGCCACCAGCAGAGATCCGCGAAATGAGCAGTTCTTC
.	once	TRBV7-7	TRBJ2-1	CASSSAVSSYNEQFF	TGTGCCAGCAGCAGCGCGGTGAGCTCCTACAATGAGCAGTTCTTC
.	.	TRBV30	TRBJ2-5	CAWSPSGETQYF	TGTGCCTGGAGCCCGAGTGGTGAGACCCAGTACTTC
.	.	TRBV7-2	TRBJ1-5	CASSLTLRTDYSNQPQHF	TGTGCCAGCAGCTTAACCCTTCGGACAGATTATAGCAATCAGCCCCAGCATTTT
.	.	TRBV15	TRBJ2-7	CATSITFSYEQYF	TGTGCCACCAGCATCACATTCTCCTACGAGCAGTACTTC
TRBD1	.	TRBV7-9	TRBJ2-3	CASSGQTGVSELF	TGTGCCAGCAGCGGCCAGACAGGGGTTTCCGAGTTGTTT
.	.	TRBV28	TRBJ1-2	CASSLARTEYGYTF	TGTGCCAGCAGTTTGGCCCGGACAGAGTATGGCTACACCTTC
.	once	TRBV29-1	TRBJ1-1	CSVGGGTEAFF	TGCAGCGTTGGCGGAGGGACTGAAGCTTTCTTT
.	.	TRBV30	TRBJ1-5	CAWSEGGPRNQPQHF	TGTGCCTGGAGTGAAGGGGGACCACGCAATCAGCCCCAGCATTTT
TRBD1	few	TRBV30	TRBJ2-7	CAHGQATYEQYF	TGTGCTCACGGACAGGCGACCTACGAGCAGTACTTC
.	.	TRBV6-1	TRBJ1-2	CASTVGLGANYGYTF	TGTGCCAGCACGGTGGGACTGGGAGCTAACTATGGCTACACCTTC
TRBD1	few	TRBV30	TRBJ1-1	CARKGTGDTEAFF	TGTGCCCGGAAGGGGACAGGGGACACTGAAGCTTTCTTT
TRBD1	once	TRBV9	TRBJ2-5	CASSPTGGETQYF	TGTGCCAGCTCTCCTACAGGGGGAGAGACCCAGTACTTC
.	.	TRBV7-9	TRBJ2-5	CASSWQGVQETQYF	TGTGCCAGCAGCTGGCAGGGCGTTCAAGAGACCCAGTACTTC